This T cell receptor (beta chain) was obtained from a study of blood T cell repertoires in COVID-19. Using immunoSEQ multiplex PCR, the repertoire was profiled, and TCRdb retains in-frame clones only, with some absent. The data contain approximately 300,000 clones, approximately 90% of them singletons. The sample holds a few counts of this clone. There are 16 residues in the CDR3. Germline values: CDR1 LNHNV, CDR2 YYDKDF (reference sequence). Deletions cut 0 bases from V and 7 bases from J, with 15 bases between. Sequencing was done on a sample of peripheral blood. The chain couples TRBV15 to TRBJ2-2; no reliable D call. The sequence was collected from a woman in her 50s with COVID-19, enrolled during active disease. DNA for the CDR3: TGTGCCACCAGCAGAGATGGGTCCGGATCAGGCGGGGAGCTGTTTTTT. Encoded protein: CATSRDGSGSGGELFF. Drawing the rest from reference TRBV15 and TRBJ2-2, the complete variable domain is DAMVIQNPRYQVTQFGKPVTLSCSQTLNHNVMYWYQQKSSQAPKLLFHYYDKDFNNEADTPDNFQSRRPNTSFCFLDIRSPGLGDTAMYLCATSRDGSGSGGELFFGEGSRLTVL.